These 3 T cell receptor beta chains came from one sample sequenced in a study of T-cell reconstitution after alpha-beta-depleted transplantation in children. Unique molecular identifiers were incorporated during preparation of the TCRbeta library. Using its own MiXCR run on the PCR reads, TCRdb lists one record per CDR3 protein. The sample holds approximately 230,000 distinct CDR3 sequences, about 24% seen once. The sample here was PBMCs, mostly from graft donor cells, taken 360 days after TCRalphabeta/CD19-depleted stem cell transplant. The receptors were gathered from a female patient between 2 and 10 years old who had a stem cell transplant for congenital amegakaryocytic thrombocytopenia, so the T cells may come from the graft donor.

This clonotype came up a few times. The CDR3 coding sequence is TGTGCCAGCAGCCAAGGGTACGGATACTACGAGCAGTACTTC. This encodes CASSQGYGYYEQYF. The chain combines TRBV3-1 with TRBJ2-7, with D unclear. The CDR3 is 14 amino acids. The germline CDR1 and CDR2 sequences are LGHDT and YNNKEL (reference sequence). Between the trimmed V and J ends, which lost 1 base and 3 bases, there was a span of 10 bases.

This clonotype turned up a few times. This sequence joins TRBV12-3 or TRBV12-4 and TRBJ1-5; a weak D match, TRBD1 (5 bases). This CDR3 region has 13 residues. V gave up 8 bases and J gave up 3 bases, with 11 bases separating them. The CDR3 DNA reads as TGTGCCAGCGGTCCAGGGCCCAATCAGCCCCAGCATTTT. Residues: CASGPGPNQPQHF.

This clonotype occurred a few times. The chain is built from TRBV7-2 and TRBJ2-1, with unresolved D. V was pared by 5 bases and J by 9 bases, with 14 bases between. Germline values: CDR1 SGHTA, CDR2 FQGNSA. The CDR3 sequence is 13 residues long. CDR3 nucleotides: TGTGCCAGCAGCCGTCCGGGCATTGGTGAGCAGTTCTTC. Translation: CASSRPGIGEQFF.